The 16 T cell receptor beta chains reported below all come from one sample, sequenced in a study of post-analysis software for immune sequencing data. Study-level points and caveats: In patients, TRBV5-6, TRBV5-1 and TRBV20-1 belonged to five TRBV segments found more frequently than in controls.

No cognate antigen is known for these TCRs. TCR beta cDNA libraries had unique molecular identifiers. From the PCR reads, TCRdb called clonotypes with MiXCR, one entry per CDR3 protein. The data hold about 770,000 distinct CDR3 sequences, with 40% to 55% observed a single time. Sequenced: blood. Every receptor here comes from a girl aged 10 to 17 with multiple sclerosis.

In this sample, this clonotype turned up a few times. The V and J genes are TRBV6-5 and TRBJ2-7, with TRBD1 matching over 10 bases. Judging by the DNA end, TRBJ2-5 fits better; the J call may be wrong. Germline V gives CDR1 MNHEY, CDR2 SVGAGI. The CDR3 sequence is 14 residues long. This chain's CDR3 is CASSPDRGPETQYF. In DNA, the CDR3 is TGTGCCAGCAGTCCCGACAGGGGGCCGGAGACCCAGTACTTC.

This clonotype was counted only a few times. The V gene is TRBV7-9, the J gene TRBJ2-3; perhaps TRBD2 as D (5 bases). The CDR3 has 15 residues. CDR1 is SEHNR and CDR2 is FQNEAQ in the germline V gene (reference sequence). Trimming left V 0 bases short and J 6 bases short, with 13 bases between. CDR3 sequence: CASSLAVGEVDTQYF. CDR3 DNA: TGTGCCAGCAGCTTAGCGGTGGGAGAGGTGGATACGCAGTATTTT.

This rearrangement joins TRBV29-1 to TRBJ2-7; D is possibly TRBD1 (5 bases). CDR3 length equals 12 residues. V dropped 4 bases and J dropped 3 bases, with 10 bases sitting between them. Germline V gene lookup returns CDR1 SQVTM and CDR2 ANQGSEA. CDR3 sequence: CSVGGPGYEQYF. In DNA, the CDR3 is TGCAGCGTTGGGGGCCCAGGCTACGAGCAGTACTTC.

This rearrangement joins TRBV7-9 to TRBJ1-2; 7 bases map to TRBD1. Germline V gives CDR1 SEHNR, CDR2 FQNEAQ (reference sequence). V shed 4 bases, J shed 3 bases, and the junction held 8 bases outside the gene matches. The CDR3 length is 15 residues. The CDR3 protein is CASSSPAGGDYGYTF. The CDR3 coding sequence is TGTGCCAGCAGCTCTCCTGCAGGGGGTGACTATGGCTACACCTTC.

The chain uses TRBV7-9 and TRBJ2-3; D gene ambiguous. Germline values: CDR1 SEHNR, CDR2 FQNEAQ (reference sequence). The V end was cut by 5 bases, the J end by 6 bases, with 9 bases between. This CDR3 spans 12 amino acids. This chain's CDR3 is CASSHGWDTQYF. CDR3 coding DNA: TGTGCCAGCAGCCACGGCTGGGATACGCAGTATTTT.

The chain combines TRBV29-1 with TRBJ2-7, with TRBD2 as a possible D gene (10 bases). Germline V gene sequence: CDR1 SQVTM, CDR2 ANQGSEA. V was clipped by 3 bases and J by 2 bases, with 32 bases between them. This CDR3 region has 20 residues. The CDR3 loop reads CSVDLMGQGVTSGAPYEQYF. The CDR3 DNA reads TGCAGCGTTGATCTGATGGGACAGGGAGTCACTAGCGGGGCCCCCTACGAGCAGTACTTC.

This clonotype was counted a few times. The rearrangement links TRBV10-2 to TRBJ1-5; D gene uncertain. The length of the CDR3 is 13 residues. V was pared by 6 bases and J by 3 bases, with 9 bases between. Per the germline V gene, CDR1 is WSHSY and CDR2 is SAAADI. In DNA form, the CDR3 reads TGCGCCAGCAGCGACGGTGCCAATCAGCCCCAGCATTTT. It specifies CASSDGANQPQHF.

The rearrangement uses TRBV5-6 and TRBJ2-1, with 12 bases that match TRBD2. The V segment lost 4 bases and the J segment 11 bases; nucleotides outside the gene matches: 7. The CDR3 covers 14 residues. CDR1 is SGHDT, CDR2 YYEEEE, per germline. For the CDR3, the DNA is TGTGCCAGCAGCCCGGGGACTAGCGGGCTAAAGCAGTTCTTC. It is translated as CASSPGTSGLKQFF.

This clonotype was seen only a few times. The CDR3 DNA sequence: TGTGCCAGCAGCACACGGACCGCCTCAGAGACCCAGTACTTC. Its translation: CASSTRTASETQYF. The chain is built from TRBV3-1 and TRBJ2-5; D is undetermined. The CDR3 extends over 14 amino acids. Trimming cost V 5 bases and J 4 bases, with 14 bases left between them. Germline-derived CDR1 and CDR2 are LGHDT and YNNKEL (reference sequence).

The rearrangement links TRBV13 to TRBJ2-1; the D gene is possibly TRBD2 (6 bases). CDR3 length: 15 residues. CDR1 is PRHDT, CDR2 FYEKMQ, per germline (reference sequence). V was clipped by 5 bases and J by 4 bases, with 15 bases between them. Here the CDR3 reads CASSMRPGLYNEQFF. CDR3 DNA: TGTGCCAGCAGCATGCGGCCGGGACTTTACAATGAGCAGTTCTTC.

This clonotype was observed a handful of times. The chain recombines TRBV12-3 or TRBV12-4 with TRBJ2-7; D is perhaps TRBD2 (6 bases). The germline V and J ends were trimmed by 3 bases and 3 bases, with 12 bases remaining between them. This CDR3 has 14 residues. CDR3 in DNA: TGTGCCAGCAGTTTTGGGGGGAGTCACTACGAGCAGTACTTC. This translates into CASSFGGSHYEQYF.

The rearrangement joins TRBV4-1 to TRBJ1-4, with TRBD1 matching 7 bases. Trimming at V came to 3 bases and at J to 3 bases, leaving 10 bases not matched to a gene. Per the germline V gene, CDR1 is MGHRA and CDR2 is YSYEKL. The CDR3 extends over 17 amino acids. The CDR3 DNA reads as TGCGCCAGCAGCCATAGACAGGGAAGGAAGGCTAATGAAAAACTGTTTTTT. This gives the protein CASSHRQGRKANEKLFF.

This clonotype was observed a handful of times. The chain joins TRBV5-1 to TRBJ2-7, with TRBD1 matching 9 bases. This CDR3 contains 15 residues. The V gene end was trimmed by 2 bases and the J gene end by 2 bases; junction bases not matched to a gene: 5. Germline V gives CDR1 SGHRS, CDR2 YFSETQ. In DNA, the CDR3 is TGCGCCAGCAGCTTACCGGGACAGGGCACCTACGAGCAGTACTTC. Protein: CASSLPGQGTYEQYF.

CDR3 residues: CASRPSRAKNIQYF. The DNA of the CDR3 is TGTGCCAGCAGGCCGTCTCGAGCCAAAAACATTCAGTACTTC. The genes are TRBV12-3 or TRBV12-4 and TRBJ2-4, with D hard to call. The ends were cut back, 6 bases at V and 0 bases at J, with 9 bases in the middle. The CDR3 length is 14 residues.

With regard to this clonotype: One junction end does not reproduce the germline sequence, and a read error may be involved. This chain joins TRBV7-7 and TRBJ2-2, with TRBD1 identical over 9 bases. This CDR3 is built from 14 residues. Germline V gives CDR1 SSHAT, CDR2 FNYEAQ (reference sequence). The CDR3 loop is CASSWDRESGELFF. CDR3 coding DNA: TGTGCTAGCAGCTGGGACAGGGAATCCGGGGAGCTGTTTTTT.

The chain couples TRBV27 to TRBJ2-1, with no clear D. The ends were cut back, 2 bases at V and 2 bases at J, with 10 bases in the middle. Germline assignment: CDR1 MNHEY and CDR2 SMNVEV (reference sequence). The CDR3 has 15 residues. CDR3 nucleotide sequence: TGTGCCAGCAGTTTAGTGGGCTACCCCTACAATGAGCAGTTCTTC. It codes for CASSLVGYPYNEQFF.